A selection of T cell receptor beta chains follows, all from one sample in a study of cytomegalovirus exposure and HLA in healthy donors. Data came from immunoSEQ multiplex PCR; TCRdb stores just in-frame clones and leaves some out. The sample records a few hundred thousand clones, roughly 85% being singletons. Sequenced material: PBMCs. These receptor sequences come from a woman aged 18-29 years in good health and CMV-seronegative. The CDR3 runs from the conserved cysteine through the conserved F or W. A D gene is named only where the DNA matches it firmly. Clone size is given for some rows only: seen once, a few or many times, or a class if the clone is expanded.

CDR3 length	clone size	V gene	J gene	D gene	CDR3 DNA	CDR3 protein
18	-	TRBV9	TRBJ2-3	TRBD2	TGTGCCAGCAGCAACAGTAAGGTCCTAGCGGGAGCGGGGGATACGCAGTATTTT	CASSNSKVLAGAGDTQYF
13	-	TRBV5-1	TRBJ2-4	-	TGCGCCAGCAGCTTGGGGGCCTCAAACATTCAGTACTTC	CASSLGASNIQYF
19	-	TRBV29-1	TRBJ1-2	TRBD1	TGCAGCGTCTCGCCCGCGCTGGGACAGGGGGGAACCTCTAACTATGGCTACACCTTC	CSVSPALGQGGTSNYGYTF
15	-	TRBV4-2	TRBJ1-1	TRBD1	TGTGCCAGCAGCCAAGGCCAGGGGGAGAACACTGAAGCTTTCTTT	CASSQGQGENTEAFF
19	-	TRBV4-1	TRBJ2-1	TRBD2	TGCGCCAGCAGCCAAGCAGGGCTAGCGGGAGGGCCGGTTCGCGATGAGCAGTTCTTC	CASSQAGLAGGPVRDEQFF
14	-	TRBV5-1	TRBJ2-7	TRBD2	TGCGCCAGCGGTACTAGCGGGAGCTCCTACGAGCAGTACTTC	CASGTSGSSYEQYF
14	-	TRBV5-1	TRBJ2-7	-	TGCGCCAGCAGCTTGCAGGGCAGAACCTACGAGCAGTACTTC	CASSLQGRTYEQYF
14	-	TRBV4-2	TRBJ1-1	-	TGTGCCAGCAGCCCGAGGGGGGGGAACACTGAAGCTTTCTTT	CASSPRGGNTEAFF
14	-	TRBV30	TRBJ1-2	-	TGTGCCTGGAGTGTACGCGGGGGAGTCTATGGCTACACCTTC	CAWSVRGGVYGYTF
14	-	TRBV27	TRBJ2-7	-	TGTGCCAGCAGTTTATCGGACTTAGCTTACGAGCAGTACTTC	CASSLSDLAYEQYF
11	-	TRBV29-1	TRBJ1-2	-	TGCAGCGTTGGGGACATGGACGGCTACACCTTC	CSVGDMDGYTF
14	once	TRBV11-2	TRBJ2-7	TRBD1	TGTGCCAGCAGCTCACGACAGGGAAGTTCCGAGCAGTACTTC	CASSSRQGSSEQYF